The clone carrying this T cell receptor beta chain was seen many times. Its antigen is unidentified. This record comes from a study of T-cell reconstitution after alpha-beta-depleted transplantation in children. Study observations and caveats: Several hundred expanded graft clones reportedly were the source of alpha-beta T cells about two months after transplant.

Unique molecular identifiers were incorporated when the TCRbeta library was constructed. TCRdb independently ran MiXCR on the PCR reads; one entry per CDR3 protein. This sample carries 200,000 to 250,000 distinct CDR3 sequences, about a tenth of them seen once, and the ten largest clones take 28%. The V gene lost 4 bases and the J gene lost 7 bases, with 17 bases spanning the gap. CDR1 and CDR2 (germline): SGHRS, YFSETQ. CDR3 size: 15 residues. The chain combines TRBV5-1 with TRBJ2-2; D possibly matches TRBD1 or TRBD2 (5 bases each). The receptor's source is a child under two years old with acute myeloid leukemia, due to receive a stem cell transplant. Sequences were derived from PBMCs, sampled before TCRalphabeta/CD19-depleted stem cell transplant. CDR3 DNA sequence: TGCGCCAGCAGCGCCGGGGACGACCTGAGCGGGGAGCTGTTTTTT. Translated, it gives CASSAGDDLSGELFF.